This entry concerns a single TCR beta chain. Its target is unknown. The sample belongs to a study of shared clonotypes between healthy human individuals. General study findings and limits: Among a few donors, roughly 5% of naive CD4 clonotypes were found in common.

Caucasian adults residing in Nashville, Tennessee made up all the donors. Per germline, CDR1 SGHNT and CDR2 YENEEA. The CDR3 totals 18 residues. V was cut by 5 bases and J by 0 bases, with 19 bases left in between. Assay runs were performed at deep level. The data were produced by immunoSEQ multiplex PCR, yet TCRdb's version contains in-frame clones alone and is incomplete. The data show under 150,000 clones, around two thirds seen once. The sequencing sample was made of memory CD8+ T cells sorted from blood. As to subset: CD45RO+ cells pooled with CCR7-negative TemRA cells. The rearrangement uses TRBV11-3 and TRBJ2-2; the D gene is possibly TRBD2 (6 bases). The receptor was isolated from a woman aged 25 to 39 in good health. The CDR3 sequence is CASSPRGAGITNTGELFF. CDR3 bases: TGTGCCAGCAGCCCCCGCGGGGCAGGGATAACGAACACCGGGGAGCTGTTTTTT.